Listed here are 24 T cell receptor beta chains from one sample, sequenced in a study of patients and donors after allogeneic stem cell transplantation. MiXCR, run by TCRdb on the RT-PCR reads, gives a single entry per CDR3 protein. Altogether about 150,000 distinct CDR3 sequences are present, about a third being singletons, with the ten largest covering roughly 50%. Sequenced input: blood, either unsorted or a sorted T cell fraction (not recorded which). The receptors were sampled from a human donor who was either an allogeneic HSCT recipient or a stem cell or donor lymphocyte infusion donor (not recorded which). It is not recorded whose cells these are; they may come from a transplant donor.

The V and J genes are TRBV29-1 and TRBJ1-1; the D gene is possibly TRBD1 (6 bases). V dropped 4 bases and J dropped 1 base, with 10 bases sitting between them. Germline CDR1 is SQVTM and CDR2 is ANQGSEA. The CDR3 has 13 residues. The CDR3 DNA reads TGCAGCGTTGGGGGGGCCAAGAACACTGAAGCTTTCTTT. Translating it yields CSVGGAKNTEAFF.

The CDR3: CAISGGGYNEQFF. In DNA, the CDR3 is TGCGCCATCAGCGGGGGGGGCTACAATGAGCAGTTCTTC. The chain is built from TRBV10-2 and TRBJ2-1; 10 nucleotides match TRBD2. In germline, CDR1 is WSHSY, CDR2 SAAADI. The CDR3 contains 13 residues. The V gene end was trimmed by 10 bases and the J gene end by 3 bases; junction bases not matched to a gene: 3.

In this sample, this clonotype turned up once. The chain couples TRBV12-3 or TRBV12-4 to TRBJ1-1, with D perhaps matching TRBD1 (5 bases). Trimming stripped 6 bases from V and 3 bases from J, with 11 bases between. There are 13 residues in the CDR3. CDR3 protein: CASRGGPYTEAFF. DNA for the CDR3: TGTGCCAGCAGGGGGGGACCCTACACTGAAGCTTTCTTT.

The chain couples TRBV11-1 to TRBJ1-6; 7 bases agree with TRBD1. Trimming at V came to 4 bases and at J to 9 bases, leaving 9 bases not matched to a gene. This CDR3 comprises 15 residues. Germline V gives CDR1 SGHAT, CDR2 FQDESV (reference sequence). Here the CDR3 DNA reads TGTGCCAGCAGCTCCGCCGGGACAGTGAGTTCACCCCTCCACTTT. Protein product: CASSSAGTVSSPLHF.

This clonotype was seen a few times. This chain joins TRBV9 and TRBJ2-3; D might be TRBD2 (5 bases). Per germline, CDR1 SGDLS and CDR2 YYNGEE. V dropped 4 bases and J dropped 4 bases, with 13 bases sitting between them. CDR3 length equals 14 residues. In DNA form, the CDR3 reads TGTGCCAGCAGCTCCGGATGGGGAGCAGATACGCAGTATTTT. Translating it yields CASSSGWGADTQYF.

The chain couples TRBV5-1 to TRBJ2-1; no definite D call. Trimming shortened V by 0 bases and J by 8 bases, and 6 bases separated the two germline ends. The CDR3 extends over 12 amino acids. CDR1 and CDR2 from the germline V gene are SGHRS and YFSETQ. This CDR3 reads CASSLERYEQFF. CDR3 in DNA: TGCGCCAGCAGCTTGGAGAGGTATGAGCAGTTCTTC.

This clonotype appeared once. The V call is TRBV7-2, the J call TRBJ2-3; possibly TRBD2 for D (5 bases). The CDR3 loop spans 14 amino acids. Trimming cost V 0 bases and J 3 bases, with 7 bases left between them. Germline CDR1 SGHTA, CDR2 FQGNSA. CDR3 sequence: CASSLALETDTQYF. In DNA, the CDR3 is TGTGCCAGCAGCTTAGCACTAGAGACAGATACGCAGTATTTT.

This chain joins TRBV5-1 and TRBJ2-1; the match to TRBD2 covers 7 bases. The CDR3 contains 16 residues. Per the germline V gene, CDR1 is SGHRS and CDR2 is YFSETQ. With V trimmed by 0 bases and J by 0 bases, 3 bases remained unmatched. CDR3 nucleotide sequence: TGCGCCAGCAGCTTGGGAGGGGACTACTCCTACAATGAGCAGTTCTTC. This translates into CASSLGGDYSYNEQFF. The full variable domain, completed using reference TRBV5-1 and TRBJ2-1, is KAGVTQTPRYLIKTRGQQVTLSCSPISGHRSVSWYQQTPGQGLQFLFEYFSETQRNKGNFPGRFSGRQFSNSRSEMNVSTLELGDSALYLCASSLGGDYSYNEQFFGPGTRLTVL.

The chain is built from TRBV27 and TRBJ2-7; 8 positions match TRBD1. CDR1 is MNHEY and CDR2 is SMNVEV in the germline V gene (reference sequence). The CDR3 runs 14 residues. The V gene end was trimmed by 5 bases and the J gene end by 6 bases; junction bases not matched to a gene: 9. The CDR3: CASSLDRGKREQYF. In nucleotides, the CDR3 is TGTGCCAGCAGTCTAGACAGGGGCAAGCGCGAGCAGTACTTC.

This clonotype occurred many times. The V call is TRBV6-6, the J call TRBJ1-5; D is unresolved. Germline V gene lookup returns CDR1 MNHNY and CDR2 SVGAGI (reference sequence). V was cut by 6 bases and J by 6 bases, with 15 bases left in between. CDR3 length: 14 amino acids. CDR3 sequence reads: CASSHTSVGQPQHF. Written as DNA, the CDR3 is TGTGCCAGCAGCCATACATCCGTCGGTCAGCCCCAGCATTTT.

V is TRBV20-1 and J is TRBJ2-5; the D is unclear. CDR3 length equals 13 residues. CDR1 and CDR2 (germline): DFQATT, SNEGSKA (reference sequence). The CDR3 spells CSDKRLVRETQYF. In DNA, the CDR3 is TGCAGCGACAAGCGTCTTGTTCGGGAGACCCAGTACTTC.

This clonotype has only one observation. The chain is built from TRBV6-1 and TRBJ1-6, with TRBD1 as a possible D gene (5 bases). Germline V gene lookup returns CDR1 MNHNS and CDR2 SASEGT. Trimming took 7 bases from V and 10 from J, leaving 17 bases between them. This CDR3 spans 14 amino acids. The CDR3 nucleotides read TGTGCCAGCAATTCCCGGGACCGCCAATCACCCCTCCACTTT. Protein: CASNSRDRQSPLHF.

This clonotype has a count of ten or more. The chain has TRBV11-2 and TRBJ1-1; no clear D. This CDR3 is 14 amino acids long. Per germline, CDR1 SGHAT and CDR2 FQNNGV. Trimming took 3 bases from V and 0 from J, leaving 8 bases between them. In nucleotides, the CDR3 is TGTGCCAGCAGCTTGGAGGGCCTGAACACTGAAGCTTTCTTT. Amino acid sequence: CASSLEGLNTEAFF.

The chain employs TRBV7-2 and TRBJ1-2; D is unclear. Germline lookup yields CDR1 SGHTA and CDR2 FQGNSA. Trimming pared 2 bases from V and 5 bases from J, leaving 12 bases between. This CDR3 has 14 amino acids. The DNA for the CDR3 is TGTGCCAGCAGCTTAAGTATCGGTCTTTATGGCTACACCTTC. Its protein product is CASSLSIGLYGYTF.

Only a few counts were recorded for this clonotype. The J gene is TRBJ1-6, the V gene TRBV7-8; D possibly corresponds to TRBD1 (6 bases). Trimming shortened V by 5 bases and J by 10 bases, and 18 bases separated the two germline ends. Germline values: CDR1 SGHVS, CDR2 FQNEAQ. The CDR3 extends over 15 amino acids. The CDR3 protein is CASSPWTDSWSPLHF. The CDR3 DNA reads TGTGCCAGCAGCCCATGGACAGACTCATGGTCACCCCTCCACTTT.

The genes are TRBV27 and TRBJ1-5; TRBD1 aligns across 7 bases. J was trimmed by 3 bases and V by 7 bases; bases with no gene match: 6. The CDR3 totals 14 residues. The germline V gene encodes CDR1 MNHEY and CDR2 SMNVEV (reference sequence). The CDR3 spells CASTPTGTNQPQHF. As DNA, the CDR3 is TGTGCCAGCACTCCGACAGGGACCAATCAGCCCCAGCATTTT.

The DNA for the CDR3 is TGTGCCAGTAGTATAGCTGTGAGAGGTTCCACAGATACGCAGTATTTT. Translating gives CASSIAVRGSTDTQYF. V usage is TRBV19 and J usage is TRBJ2-3; D call uncertain. The germline V and J ends were trimmed by 1 base and 2 bases, with 13 bases remaining between them. The CDR3 runs to 16 residues. Looked up from germline, CDR1 is LNHDA and CDR2 is SQIVND (reference sequence).

This clonotype has a handful of counts. The chain uses TRBV5-1 and TRBJ1-1; 12 bases agree with TRBD1. This CDR3 has 15 amino acids. Germline values: CDR1 SGHRS, CDR2 YFSETQ. The ends lost 4 bases at V and 1 base at J; junction bases unmatched: 2. CDR3 DNA: TGCGCCAGCAGCGGGGGACAGGGGGCGAACACTGAAGCTTTCTTT. Translating gives CASSGGQGANTEAFF.

This sequence joins TRBV28 and TRBJ1-4; no clear D. Germline V lookup: CDR1 MDHEN, CDR2 SYDVKM. The CDR3 totals 15 residues. V lost 4 bases, J lost 2 bases, and 11 bases lay in between. The CDR3 spells CASSWNLKTNEKLFF. CDR3 nucleotides: TGTGCCAGCAGTTGGAACTTGAAGACTAATGAAAAACTGTTTTTT.

The chain recombines TRBV20-1 with TRBJ2-2; 8 bases align to TRBD2. This CDR3 is 15 amino acids long. Looked up from germline, CDR1 is DFQATT and CDR2 is SNEGSKA (reference sequence). V trimming: 7 bases; J trimming: 4 bases; junction bases outside the gene matches: 11. The CDR3 spells CSVHPRLAPTGELFF. The CDR3 nucleotides read TGCAGTGTACACCCGAGACTAGCGCCCACCGGGGAGCTGTTTTTT.

This clonotype was found a few times. J is TRBJ1-4 and V is TRBV12-3 or TRBV12-4; D ambiguous. This CDR3 has 14 residues. Trimming pared 4 bases from V and 4 bases from J, leaving 10 bases between. CDR3 loop: CASSSGRDNEKLFF. The CDR3 nucleotides are TGTGCCAGCAGTTCCGGACGGGATAATGAAAAACTGTTTTTT.

The V and J genes are TRBV12-3 or TRBV12-4 and TRBJ1-1, with a weak D call TRBD1 (5 bases). Trimming pared 3 bases from V and 10 bases from J, leaving 18 bases between. This CDR3 comprises 14 residues. The CDR3 DNA sequence: TGTGCCAGCAGTTTCCCAGGGTTTGAATCAGTAGCTTTCTTT. It codes for CASSFPGFESVAFF.

This rearrangement joins TRBV7-9 to TRBJ2-3, with TRBD2 as a possible D gene (6 bases). CDR3 length: 15 residues. Trimming cost V 5 bases and J 4 bases, with 16 bases left between them. The germline CDR1 and CDR2 sequences are SEHNR and FQNEAQ (reference sequence). The CDR3 DNA reads TGTGCCAGCAGCCTCCTGAGAGTAGCGGCAGATACGCAGTATTTT. The encoded protein is CASSLLRVAADTQYF.

The chain is built from TRBV6-5 and TRBJ1-1, with D possibly matching TRBD1 (5 bases). Germline assignment: CDR1 MNHEY and CDR2 SVGAGI. The CDR3 is made up of 15 amino acids. V was clipped by 3 bases and J by 1 base, with 12 bases between them. CDR3 in amino acids: CASSYWLGQNTEAFF. The CDR3, as DNA: TGTGCCAGCAGTTATTGGCTCGGACAGAACACTGAAGCTTTCTTT.